The 30 T cell receptor beta chains listed next were all sequenced from one sample in a study of identical twins. TCRdb recomputed calls from the 5' RACE reads with MiXCR, one row per CDR3 protein. The top ten hold less than 0.35% of the sample, which has 1.5 million or so distinct CDR3 sequences, around 29% seen once. The sequenced material came from cord blood. These receptor sequences come from a newborn girl in good health.

This clonotype was observed a few times. V gene TRBV6-6 combines with J gene TRBJ2-7, with D unclear. Per the germline V gene, CDR1 is MNHNY and CDR2 is SVGAGI (reference sequence). This CDR3 is built from 13 residues. Trimming stripped 0 bases from V and 2 bases from J, with 5 bases between. The CDR3 is CASSYSKTYEQYF. The CDR3 DNA reads as TGTGCCAGCAGTTACTCTAAAACCTACGAGCAGTACTTC.

This clonotype was detected many times. V and J are TRBV2 and TRBJ1-2, with D perhaps TRBD1 (5 bases). The CDR3 runs to 14 residues. The germline V and J ends were trimmed by 1 base and 2 bases, with 8 bases remaining between them. Looked up from germline, CDR1 is SNHLY and CDR2 is FYNNEI. In DNA, the CDR3 is TGTGCCAGCAGTGAAGAGGCAGGGAACTATGGCTACACCTTC. Translated, it gives CASSEEAGNYGYTF. The full variable domain, with the rest looked up from reference TRBV2 and TRBJ1-2, is EPEVTQTPSHQVTQMGQEVILRCVPISNHLYFYWYRQILGQKVEFLVSFYNNEISEKSEIFDDQFSVERPDGSNFTLKIRSTKLEDSAMYFCASSEEAGNYGYTFGSGTRLTVV.

The genes are TRBV11-2 and TRBJ1-1; no definite D call. Germline V gene sequence: CDR1 SGHAT, CDR2 FQNNGV. The CDR3 loop spans 11 amino acids. Trimming removed 3 bases at V and 7 bases at J, with 6 bases between. CDR3 loop: CASSFAVEAFF. CDR3 sequence (DNA): TGTGCCAGCAGCTTCGCGGTTGAAGCTTTCTTT.

This clonotype has more than one count but fewer than ten. The gene calls are TRBV21-1 and TRBJ2-1; TRBD1 is the table's D call and was not checked against the DNA. TRBV21-1 is reported as a pseudogene. The CDR3 runs to 17 residues. The CDR3 protein is CACSREWGQPSYNEQFF. CDR3 coding DNA: TGTGCCTGCAGCAGAGAGTGGGGACAGCCCTCCTACAATGAGCAGTTCTTC.

In the case of this clonotype: A much larger clone is a single base away; this may be a read error. The chain has TRBV12-5 and TRBJ2-5, with D unresolved. The CDR3 extends over 16 amino acids. Germline values: CDR1 LGHNT, CDR2 FRNRAP. With 0 bases removed from V and 13 bases from J, the gap between germline ends came to 24 bases. CDR3 sequence reads: CASGLVVPGKSSERYF. The CDR3 coding sequence is TGTGCTAGTGGTTTGGTAGTTCCGGGTAAGAGCTCCGAGCGGTACTTC.

This clonotype has a handful of counts. The chain is built from TRBV20-1 and TRBJ2-7; 9 nucleotides align to TRBD1. Germline CDR1 and CDR2: DFQATT and SNEGSKA (reference sequence). CDR3 length equals 15 residues. V was clipped by 1 base and J by 4 bases; unmatched bases: 8. CDR3 DNA sequence: TGCAGTGCTAGAGGGTGGGACAGGGATGGATACGAGCAGTACTTC. As protein: CSARGWDRDGYEQYF.

The chain uses TRBV7-2 and TRBJ2-7, with 14 bases that match TRBD2. With V trimmed by 4 bases and J by 3 bases, 5 bases remained unmatched. CDR1 is SGHTA and CDR2 is FQGNSA in the germline V gene. The CDR3 is 16 residues long. This CDR3 is CASSSGLAGALYEQYF. The CDR3 DNA sequence: TGTGCCAGCAGCTCGGGACTAGCGGGGGCCCTCTACGAGCAGTACTTC.

This clonotype appeared a few times. The chain is built from TRBV4-1 and TRBJ2-7; D gene ambiguous. V shed 0 bases and J shed 2 bases, with 8 bases lying between them. Per the germline V gene, CDR1 is MGHRA and CDR2 is YSYEKL. This CDR3 is built from 14 residues. This chain's CDR3 is CASSQEGSPYEQYF. In nucleotides, the CDR3 is TGCGCCAGCAGCCAAGAAGGTAGCCCCTACGAGCAGTACTTC.

This clonotype was seen a handful of times. V and J are TRBV7-9 and TRBJ1-3; no definite D call. V was cut by 3 bases and J by 7 bases, with 7 bases left in between. Germline V gene data show CDR1 as SEHNR and CDR2 as FQNEAQ (reference sequence). CDR3 length equals 12 residues. CDR3 nucleotide sequence: TGTGCCAGCAGCTTTACGTGGAACACCATATATTTT. This encodes CASSFTWNTIYF.

This clonotype has only a few counts. The chain is built from TRBV9 and TRBJ2-1; tentative D call: TRBD1 (6 bases). Germline CDR1 and CDR2: SGDLS and YYNGEE. The CDR3 has 15 amino acids. V lost 3 bases, J lost 5 bases, and 15 bases lay in between. Here the CDR3 reads CASSGSTGTHNEQFF. Written as DNA, the CDR3 is TGTGCCAGCAGCGGGTCAACCGGGACACACAATGAGCAGTTCTTC.

The chain is built from TRBV27 and TRBJ2-2, with 9 bases lining up with TRBD1. Germline V CDR1 and CDR2: MNHEY, SMNVEV (reference sequence). After removal of 6 bases from V and 3 bases from J, the junction contained 5 bases not matched to a gene. This CDR3 is built from 15 residues. The DNA for the CDR3 is TGTGCCAGCAGGCGGGGACAGGGATACACCGGGGAGCTGTTTTTT. This encodes CASRRGQGYTGELFF.

V gene TRBV28 combines with J gene TRBJ2-3; 8 bases map to TRBD1. V lost 5 bases, J lost 2 bases, and 6 bases stayed unmatched. This CDR3 comprises 15 residues. Germline V gives CDR1 MDHEN, CDR2 SYDVKM. DNA for the CDR3: TGTGCCAGCAGTACCGGGACAGGAGCCACAGATACGCAGTATTTT. As protein: CASSTGTGATDTQYF.

This chain joins TRBV3-1 and TRBJ2-2; D remains ambiguous. The CDR3 is 13 amino acids. Germline loops: CDR1 LGHDT, CDR2 YNNKEL (reference sequence). Trimming took 1 base from V and 7 from J, leaving 7 bases between them. The CDR3 DNA reads as TGTGCCAGCAGCCAAGCCTCGGGCGGGGAGCTGTTTTTT. Translating it yields CASSQASGGELFF.

The sample holds a few counts of this clonotype. This rearrangement joins TRBV7-2 to TRBJ2-7, with TRBD2 identical over 9 bases. The CDR3 runs to 15 residues. Germline trimming cut 0 bases from V and 4 bases from J; bases unmatched to any gene: 4. Germline CDR1 SGHTA, CDR2 FQGNSA. The CDR3: CASSLALLAGYEQYF. CDR3 sequence (DNA): TGTGCCAGCAGCTTAGCGCTACTAGCGGGTTACGAGCAGTACTTC.

This clonotype has only a few counts. The chain is built from TRBV14 and TRBJ1-1; D call uncertain. CDR1 is SGHDN and CDR2 is FVKESK in the germline V gene. This CDR3 comprises 13 residues. V lost 3 bases and J lost 4, with 9 bases in between. CDR3 protein: CASSQWWSTEAFF. In DNA, the CDR3 is TGTGCCAGCAGCCAGTGGTGGAGCACTGAAGCTTTCTTT.

This clonotype was detected only a few times. This rearrangement joins TRBV4-2 to TRBJ2-7, with 10 nucleotides matching TRBD2. Germline CDR1 is LGHNA and CDR2 is YNFKEQ. The CDR3 consists of 17 residues. The J segment lost 1 base and the V segment lost 0 bases, leaving 6 bases of the junction unmatched. CDR3 nucleotide sequence: TGTGCCAGCAGCCAAGATCCCGAGCGGGAGGGTTCCTACGAGCAGTACTTC. Translating gives CASSQDPEREGSYEQYF.

In regard to this clonotype: Mismatch with germline at one junction end may stem from a read error. CDR3 protein: CASSLSPRADTRYF. The CDR3 DNA sequence: TGCGCCAGCAGCTTGTCCCCGAGGGCAGATACGCGGTATTTT. The V and J genes are TRBV5-1 and TRBJ2-3, with D possibly matching TRBD2 (5 bases). This CDR3 region has 14 residues. Germline-derived CDR1 and CDR2 are SGHRS and YFSETQ.

The chain is built from TRBV5-1 and TRBJ1-6; maybe TRBD1 (5 bases). V was cut by 5 bases and J by 6 bases, with 15 bases left in between. Germline V gene lookup returns CDR1 SGHRS and CDR2 YFSETQ. The length of the CDR3 is 15 residues. The CDR3 here is CASSSRDSANSPLHF. The CDR3 region has the DNA TGCGCCAGCAGTTCTCGCGACAGCGCTAATTCACCCCTCCACTTT.

The chain couples TRBV15 to TRBJ2-1; D is possibly TRBD1 or TRBD2 (5 bases each). V was trimmed by 2 bases and J by 5 bases, leaving 10 bases between them. The CDR3 covers 14 residues. Germline V CDR1 and CDR2: LNHNV, YYDKDF (reference sequence). The CDR3 DNA reads TGTGCCACCAGCAGACGCCGGGACGACAATGAGCAGTTCTTC. Its protein product is CATSRRRDDNEQFF.

CDR3 nucleotides: TGTGCCAGCAGCAAGGCTATCCAAGAGACCCAGTACTTC. Its translation is CASSKAIQETQYF. The chain recombines TRBV11-2 with TRBJ2-5; D ambiguous. Trimming removed 5 bases at V and 1 base at J, with 8 bases between. This CDR3 has 13 residues. Looked up from germline, CDR1 is SGHAT and CDR2 is FQNNGV.

CDR3 residues: CASTPRGASYNEQFF. The CDR3 DNA follows: TGTGCCAGCACCCCACGGGGGGCCTCCTACAATGAGCAGTTCTTC. The chain uses TRBV7-9 and TRBJ2-1, with D possibly TRBD2 on 7 matching bases. CDR1 is SEHNR, CDR2 FQNEAQ, per germline (reference sequence). Deletions cut 7 bases from V and 0 bases from J, with 13 bases between. CDR3 size: 15 residues. Looking up the rest from reference TRBV7-9 and TRBJ2-1 gives the full variable domain: DTGVSQNPRHKITKRGQNVTFRCDPISEHNRLYWYRQTLGQGPEFLTYFQNEAQLEKSRLLSDRFSAERPKGSFSTLEIQRTEQGDSAMYLCASTPRGASYNEQFFGPGTRLTVL.

This clonotype appeared a few times. The chain joins TRBV20-1 to TRBJ1-1, with TRBD1 as a possible D gene (6 bases). This CDR3 is 13 amino acids long. V lost 5 bases and J 1 base, leaving 11 bases between the germline ends. Germline CDR1 is DFQATT and CDR2 is SNEGSKA (reference sequence). The CDR3 sequence is CSAFRGGNTEAFF. In DNA, the CDR3 is TGCAGTGCTTTCAGGGGCGGGAACACTGAAGCTTTCTTT.

The J gene is TRBJ1-5, the V gene TRBV4-1; TRBD1 matches 7 bases. Trimming removed 1 base from V and 5 bases from J; junction bases left unmatched: 5. CDR3 length: 15 amino acids. Germline CDR1 and CDR2: MGHRA and YSYEKL. CDR3 sequence: CASSQVYQGDQPQHF. The CDR3 DNA reads TGCGCCAGCAGCCAAGTGTACCAGGGGGATCAGCCCCAGCATTTT.

The rearrangement uses TRBV29-1 and TRBJ1-1, with 7 bases that match TRBD1. This CDR3 contains 14 residues. V gave up 6 bases and J gave up 3 bases; unmatched junction bases: 10. Germline V CDR1 and CDR2: SQVTM, ANQGSEA. CDR3 amino acids: CSVPRGHLDTEAFF. The CDR3, as DNA: TGCAGCGTCCCGAGGGGGCATTTGGACACTGAAGCTTTCTTT.

The gene calls are TRBV7-2 and TRBJ2-1, with D unresolved. The CDR3 covers 14 residues. Germline CDR1 and CDR2: SGHTA and FQGNSA. V was cut by 4 bases and J by 3 bases, with 10 bases left in between. CDR3 sequence: CASSYSLDYNEQFF. CDR3 coding DNA: TGTGCCAGCAGCTACTCTCTAGACTACAATGAGCAGTTCTTC.

This clonotype came up a few times. V and J are TRBV9 and TRBJ2-1; 10 bases agree with TRBD2. The CDR3 is 15 amino acids. Trimming took 4 bases from V and 4 from J; bases not matched to a gene: 5. The germline gives CDR1 SGDLS, CDR2 YYNGEE. The CDR3 nucleotides read TGTGCCAGCAGCACCAATAGCGGGGGGTACAATGAGCAGTTCTTC. This sequence encodes CASSTNSGGYNEQFF.

This chain connects TRBV7-9 to TRBJ2-7; D is unresolved. Trimming took off 1 base at V and 3 bases at J, with 13 bases between the two ends. The CDR3 totals 15 residues. Germline V lookup: CDR1 SEHNR, CDR2 FQNEAQ (reference sequence). As DNA, the CDR3 is TGTGCCAGCAGCTTAGGTGATGGTAGGTTCTACGAGCAGTACTTC. Translated, it gives CASSLGDGRFYEQYF.

This clonotype was observed at least ten times. V usage is TRBV4-2 and J usage is TRBJ2-7; 7 bases agree with TRBD2. Per germline, CDR1 LGHNA and CDR2 YNFKEQ. The CDR3 totals 14 residues. V gave up 1 base and J gave up 2 bases; unmatched junction bases: 2. CDR3 loop: CASSQGAGTYEQYF. The CDR3 bases are TGTGCCAGCAGCCAAGGAGCGGGGACCTACGAGCAGTACTTC.

The chain has TRBV11-2 and TRBJ1-2; 7 bases are a match to TRBD1. CDR1 is SGHAT and CDR2 is FQNNGV in the germline V gene. The J segment lost 4 bases and the V segment lost 0 bases, leaving 8 bases of the junction unmatched. This CDR3 region has 16 residues. CDR3 bases: TGTGCCAGCAGCTTAGATCTGATTCCAGGGGGCTATGGCTACACCTTC. This sequence encodes CASSLDLIPGGYGYTF.

The chain uses TRBV20-1 and TRBJ2-3; D is uncertain. This CDR3 has 11 amino acids. Per the germline V gene, CDR1 is DFQATT and CDR2 is SNEGSKA (reference sequence). Trimming cost V 6 bases and J 6 bases, with 10 bases left between them. This CDR3 reads CSAPDHDTQYF. CDR3 DNA sequence: TGCAGTGCGCCGGACCACGATACGCAGTATTTT.